A single sample is the source of the 29 T cell receptor beta chains below, sequenced in a study of blood T cells in healthy people across ages. The second PCR ran about 6 to 11 cycles with a sample-barcoded 5' primer and J-beta primers. TCRdb used MiXCR to reprocess the 5' RACE reads, holding one entry per CDR3 protein. The table lists about a million distinct CDR3 sequences, roughly half of them singletons. The specimen sequenced was blood. These receptor sequences come from a woman in her sixties or seventies in good health.

This rearrangement joins TRBV14 to TRBJ1-2; TRBD1 might be the D (5 bases). V lost 1 base to trimming and J lost 8 bases, with 17 bases between them. The length of the CDR3 is 15 residues. In germline, CDR1 is SGHDN, CDR2 FVKESK. The CDR3 sequence: CASSQVYGGVGGYTF. Here the CDR3 DNA reads TGTGCCAGCAGCCAAGTTTATGGAGGGGTTGGCGGCTACACCTTC.

This clonotype was detected only a few times. A much larger clone differs by one base, so this may be a read error. This chain uses TRBV5-1 with TRBJ2-1; 11 nucleotides agree with TRBD2. With the DNA end fitting TRBJ2-7 better, the J assignment may be wrong. Germline CDR1 reads SGHRS; CDR2 reads YFSETQ. The CDR3 loop spans 16 amino acids. CDR3 coding DNA: TGCGCCAGCAGCTTGGCCGGGACTAGCGGTTTAAATGAGCAGTACTTC. Protein product: CASSLAGTSGLNEQYF.

The V and J genes are TRBV6-6 and TRBJ2-1; perhaps TRBD1 as D (6 bases). The CDR3 contains 15 residues. Germline V lookup: CDR1 MNHNY, CDR2 SVGAGI (reference sequence). Trimming pared 8 bases from V and 6 bases from J, leaving 20 bases between. Written as DNA, the CDR3 is TGTGCCAGCTTGGATTGGGGGCGAAGGCGCAATGAGCAGTTCTTC. Translating gives CASLDWGRRRNEQFF.

V gene TRBV27 combines with J gene TRBJ2-1; tentative D call: TRBD2 (7 bases). Trimming cost V 3 bases and J 5 bases, with 11 bases left between them. This CDR3 is 14 amino acids long. Germline V gene sequence: CDR1 MNHEY, CDR2 SMNVEV (reference sequence). This CDR3 is CASSLGGHHNEQFF. The CDR3 nucleotides read TGTGCCAGCAGTTTGGGGGGGCATCACAATGAGCAGTTCTTC.

The rearrangement links TRBV19 to TRBJ2-4, with unresolved D. The J call is doubtful: the DNA matches TRBJ2-7 better. Germline assignment: CDR1 LNHDA and CDR2 SQIVND (reference sequence). This CDR3 is built from 15 residues. CDR3 amino acids: CASSSLSVRSYEQYF. The CDR3 DNA is TGTGCCAGTAGTTCCCTGAGTGTCAGATCCTACGAGCAGTACTTC.

The CDR3 loop is CASSTDRVDTEAFF. In DNA form, the CDR3 reads TGCGCCAGCAGCACGGACAGGGTGGACACTGAAGCTTTCTTT. The chain couples TRBV5-1 to TRBJ1-1, with TRBD1 matching 8 bases. The CDR3 runs to 14 residues. J was trimmed by 3 bases and V by 4 bases; bases with no gene match: 5. Germline loops: CDR1 SGHRS, CDR2 YFSETQ.

The chain couples TRBV20-1 to TRBJ2-1; 8 positions agree with TRBD2. V lost 3 bases to trimming and J lost 4 bases; unmatched junction nucleotides: 8. CDR1 is DFQATT and CDR2 is SNEGSKA in the germline V gene (reference sequence). The CDR3 sequence is 15 residues long. The CDR3 DNA reads as TGCAGTGCTAGTCTAGCGGGCGACGGGTACAATGAGCAGTTCTTC. Its translation is CSASLAGDGYNEQFF.

The V and J genes are TRBV4-1 and TRBJ1-4; D is uncertain. Trimming took off 5 bases at V and 2 bases at J, with 12 bases between the two ends. The CDR3 length is 15 residues. Germline V lookup: CDR1 MGHRA, CDR2 YSYEKL. DNA for the CDR3: TGCGCCAGCAGCTTCGGGTTCCGGACTAATGAAAAACTGTTTTTT. This translates into CASSFGFRTNEKLFF.

This clonotype was counted a few times. This sequence joins TRBV10-2 and TRBJ2-6; possible D gene TRBD2, 6 bases. Germline V gives CDR1 WSHSY, CDR2 SAAADI. Trimming removed 4 bases from V and 0 bases from J, with 13 bases in between. The CDR3 spans 17 residues. CDR3 sequence (DNA): TGCGCCAGCAGTGGCGGGACGCCGAGCTCTGGGGCCAACGTCCTGACTTTC. It encodes CASSGGTPSSGANVLTF.

This clonotype was recorded a few times. The rearrangement uses TRBV11-2 and TRBJ2-7; weak D call: TRBD1 (5 bases). The germline gives CDR1 SGHAT, CDR2 FQNNGV. There are 13 residues in the CDR3. With 5 bases removed from V and 3 bases from J, the gap between germline ends came to 11 bases. In DNA form, the CDR3 reads TGTGCCAGCAGCCGTACCAGGGACTACGAGCAGTACTTC. This gives the protein CASSRTRDYEQYF.

V usage is TRBV24-1 and J usage is TRBJ2-7; 7 nucleotides match TRBD1. This CDR3 is built from 18 residues. Germline values: CDR1 KGHDR, CDR2 SFDVKD. Germline trimming cut 1 base from V and 2 bases from J; bases unmatched to any gene: 13. The CDR3 spells CATSDLGPSTGSAYEQYF. The CDR3 DNA reads as TGTGCCACCAGTGATTTAGGCCCTTCGACAGGGTCGGCCTACGAGCAGTACTTC.

The J gene is TRBJ1-5, the V gene TRBV15; 9 bases map to TRBD1. This CDR3 contains 16 residues. CDR1 LNHNV and CDR2 YYDKDF come from the germline V gene (reference sequence). V shed 5 bases and J 0 bases; nucleotides not matched to a gene: 5. The CDR3 coding sequence is TGTGCCACCAGCCGAGGGACAGGGAATAGCAATCAGCCCCAGCATTTT. This gives the protein CATSRGTGNSNQPQHF.

The chain is built from TRBV20-1 and TRBJ1-1; no clear D gene. V was cut by 0 bases and J by 1 base, with 12 bases left in between. The CDR3 has 15 amino acids. Germline V gene lookup returns CDR1 DFQATT and CDR2 SNEGSKA (reference sequence). The CDR3 DNA reads as TGCAGTGCTAGAGATCTCCCTGGGCGGAACACTGAAGCTTTCTTT. Protein sequence: CSARDLPGRNTEAFF.

The chain joins TRBV21-1 to TRBJ1-1. TRBV21-1 is shown as a pseudogene. The CDR3 totals 12 residues. This CDR3 is CASSSLGTEAFF. DNA for the CDR3: TGTGCCAGCAGCAGCCTAGGGACTGAAGCTTTCTTT.

The chain is built from TRBV15 and TRBJ2-1; D not resolved. Germline lookup yields CDR1 LNHNV and CDR2 YYDKDF (reference sequence). Trimming removed 0 bases from V and 5 bases from J, with 11 bases in between. This CDR3 spans 15 amino acids. The CDR3 sequence: CATSRDLVGDNEQFF. CDR3 nucleotide sequence: TGTGCCACCAGCAGAGATTTAGTTGGGGACAATGAGCAGTTCTTC.

This clonotype showed up just once. The chain carries TRBV4-3 and TRBJ2-1, with D possibly matching TRBD2 (6 bases). V gave up 2 bases and J gave up 8 bases, with 13 bases separating them. The CDR3 contains 14 residues. Germline V gene data show CDR1 as LGHNA and CDR2 as YSLEER. CDR3 bases: TGCGCCAGCAGCCAAACTAGCAAAATCTATGAGCAGTTCTTC. This translates into CASSQTSKIYEQFF.

This clonotype was observed a few times. CDR3 DNA sequence: TGTGCCAGCAGCCAAGATTACCGATCACCCCTCCACTTT. Protein product: CASSQDYRSPLHF. V usage is TRBV14 and J usage is TRBJ1-6; unclear D gene. The germline V gene encodes CDR1 SGHDN and CDR2 FVKESK. Trimming took off 0 bases at V and 10 bases at J, with 7 bases between the two ends. The CDR3 loop spans 13 amino acids.

This clonotype was seen only a few times. The rearrangement joins TRBV11-3 to TRBJ2-4; 7 positions agree with TRBD2. The J call may be faulty, since TRBJ2-7 better matches the DNA end. CDR1 is SGHNT and CDR2 is YENEEA in the germline V gene. This CDR3 is built from 15 residues. The CDR3 loop is CASSLLTGGSYEQYF. In nucleotides, the CDR3 is TGTGCCAGCAGCTTACTCACCGGGGGGTCCTACGAGCAGTACTTC.

J is TRBJ2-3 and V is TRBV4-2; D assignment may be TRBD1 or TRBD2 (5 bases each). Germline V lookup: CDR1 LGHNA, CDR2 YNFKEQ. Trimming left V 3 bases short and J 2 bases short, with 9 bases between. This CDR3 region has 14 residues. CDR3 nucleotide sequence: TGTGCCAGCAGCCAGCGTGGGACCACAGATACGCAGTATTTT. The encoded protein is CASSQRGTTDTQYF.

This clonotype has more than one count but fewer than ten. The chain carries TRBV9 and TRBJ2-7, with D maybe TRBD2 (6 bases). Germline CDR1 SGDLS, CDR2 YYNGEE. The V and J ends lost 4 bases and 5 bases respectively, with 19 bases between them. This CDR3 comprises 15 residues. The CDR3 region is CASSPSAGGANEQYF. The CDR3 nucleotides read TGTGCCAGCAGCCCATCCGCCGGCGGGGCCAACGAGCAGTACTTC.

The chain has TRBV7-8 and TRBJ2-3; 7 bases align to TRBD2. Germline lookup yields CDR1 SGHVS and CDR2 FQNEAQ. This CDR3 is 16 amino acids long. J was trimmed by 0 bases and V by 0 bases; bases with no gene match: 3. CDR3 sequence: CASSLARLASTDTQYF. The CDR3 region has the DNA TGTGCCAGCAGCTTAGCGCGACTAGCTAGCACAGATACGCAGTATTTT.

The chain employs TRBV27 and TRBJ2-7; D remains ambiguous. The CDR3 extends over 15 amino acids. The germline V gene has CDR1 MNHEY and CDR2 SMNVEV (reference sequence). V was cut by 2 bases and J by 4 bases, with 15 bases left in between. The CDR3 DNA sequence: TGTGCCAGCAGTTTAAAGGCCCTGGGGATTTACGAGCAGTACTTC. It encodes CASSLKALGIYEQYF.

This chain links TRBV28 with TRBJ2-7; possible D gene TRBD1, 5 bases. CDR1 is MDHEN and CDR2 is SYDVKM in the germline V gene. Trimming pared 2 bases from V and 7 bases from J, leaving 9 bases between. CDR3 length: 12 amino acids. The CDR3 DNA is TGTGCCAGCAGTTTACTCCGACAGGAGCAGTACTTC. Protein: CASSLLRQEQYF.

This clonotype showed up just a few times. The V and J genes are TRBV29-1 and TRBJ1-2; TRBD1 is a possible D gene (6 bases). Trimming left V 3 bases short and J 4 bases short, with 21 bases between. The CDR3 extends over 16 amino acids. CDR1 and CDR2 from the germline V gene are SQVTM and ANQGSEA. The CDR3 is CSVDGWGVTGIYGYTF. The CDR3 region has the DNA TGCAGCGTTGATGGTTGGGGGGTAACAGGGATCTATGGCTACACCTTC.

The rearrangement links TRBV4-2 to TRBJ2-7; 8 bases fit TRBD2. Losses at the gene ends were 0 bases for V and 1 base for J; bases not matched to a gene: 5. The germline gives CDR1 LGHNA, CDR2 YNFKEQ. The CDR3 covers 16 residues. The CDR3 bases are TGTGCCAGCAGCCAAGACATCACTAGCGGATCCTACGAGCAGTACTTC. This gives the protein CASSQDITSGSYEQYF.

The chain links TRBV2 to TRBJ2-3; D is undetermined. The CDR3 sequence is 14 residues long. CDR1 is SNHLY and CDR2 is FYNNEI in the germline V gene. V lost 6 bases and J 0 bases, leaving 10 bases between the germline ends. The CDR3 nucleotides read TGTGCCAGCAGGAGAGATACTAGCACAGATACGCAGTATTTT. Residues: CASRRDTSTDTQYF.

This rearrangement joins TRBV6-6 to TRBJ2-5; 7 bases agree with TRBD2. Germline CDR1 and CDR2: MNHNY and SVGAGI (reference sequence). This CDR3 is 13 amino acids long. Trimming removed 5 bases from V and 5 bases from J; junction bases left unmatched: 5. This CDR3 is CASSVRGGETQYF. The CDR3 DNA reads as TGTGCCAGCAGTGTGAGGGGAGGGGAGACCCAGTACTTC.

The rearrangement links TRBV6-5 to TRBJ2-7; 8 bases map to TRBD1. V dropped 1 base and J dropped 5; count of bases not matched to a gene: 4. The germline CDR1 and CDR2 sequences are MNHEY and SVGAGI. CDR3 length equals 14 residues. The CDR3 nucleotides read TGTGCCAGCAGTTACTACAGGGGGTCCCACGAGCAGTACTTC. Residues: CASSYYRGSHEQYF.

J is TRBJ2-3 and V is TRBV15; D gene uncertain. Looked up from germline, CDR1 is LNHNV and CDR2 is YYDKDF (reference sequence). CDR3 length equals 13 residues. The V and J ends lost 5 bases and 3 bases respectively, with 9 bases between them. The CDR3 reads CATSGKVTDTQYF. Here the CDR3 DNA reads TGTGCCACCAGCGGGAAAGTGACAGATACGCAGTATTTT.